Described below is a single T cell receptor (beta chain) sequence and its context. Its antigen is still unknown. Blood CD4+ CD25-low CD127-high conventional T cells supplied the genomic DNA template. Libraries were prepared by immunoSEQ multiplex PCR; TCRdb keeps only in-frame clonotypes and omits some of them. This sample has 45,000 or so clones; 85% to 90% occur once, and the top ten carry 0.51%. The sample belongs to a study of regulatory and conventional T cells in RAG deficiency. Trimming cost V 2 bases and J 7 bases, with 14 bases left between them. This CDR3 has 15 residues. Germline assignment: CDR1 MNHNS and CDR2 SASEGT. The study, taken as a whole, reports: Shannon entropy fell and Simpson indices rose in RAG-deficient patients. Omenn syndrome and CID/AS patients had 95 to 100-fold fewer unique Treg TCR beta sequences, versus approximately 9.8-fold elsewhere. In Omenn syndrome, Treg and Tconv repertoires overlapped >85%.

A further study also used this sample, focusing on regulatory T cells. That study reports: The primer mix had 52 TRBV and 13 TRBJ primers. Regulatory T cells showed the strongest V-J pair restriction and V/J gene skewing among patient repertoires.

Sequencing used CD4+ effector T cells sorted from blood. The rearrangement uses TRBV6-1 and TRBJ2-2, with a weak D call TRBD2 (6 bases). The source of this sequence is a human donor in good health. The CDR3 DNA reads as TGTGCCAGCAGTGAACTTCAGCACGGGAGCGGGGAGCTGTTTTTT. It encodes CASSELQHGSGELFF.